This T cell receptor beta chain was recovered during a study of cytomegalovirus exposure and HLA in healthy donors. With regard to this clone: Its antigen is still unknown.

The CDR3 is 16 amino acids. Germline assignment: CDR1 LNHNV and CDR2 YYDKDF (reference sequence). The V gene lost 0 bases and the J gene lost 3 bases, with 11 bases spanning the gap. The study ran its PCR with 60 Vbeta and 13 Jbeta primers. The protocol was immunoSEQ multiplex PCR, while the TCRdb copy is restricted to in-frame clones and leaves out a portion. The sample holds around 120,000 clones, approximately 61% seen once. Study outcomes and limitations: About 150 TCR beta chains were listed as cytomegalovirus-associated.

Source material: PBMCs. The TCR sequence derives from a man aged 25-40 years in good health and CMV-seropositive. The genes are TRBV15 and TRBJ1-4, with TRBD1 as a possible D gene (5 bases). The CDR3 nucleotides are TGTGCCACCAGCAGAGATGGGGGGGAAGCTAATGAAAAACTGTTTTTT. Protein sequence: CATSRDGGEANEKLFF.